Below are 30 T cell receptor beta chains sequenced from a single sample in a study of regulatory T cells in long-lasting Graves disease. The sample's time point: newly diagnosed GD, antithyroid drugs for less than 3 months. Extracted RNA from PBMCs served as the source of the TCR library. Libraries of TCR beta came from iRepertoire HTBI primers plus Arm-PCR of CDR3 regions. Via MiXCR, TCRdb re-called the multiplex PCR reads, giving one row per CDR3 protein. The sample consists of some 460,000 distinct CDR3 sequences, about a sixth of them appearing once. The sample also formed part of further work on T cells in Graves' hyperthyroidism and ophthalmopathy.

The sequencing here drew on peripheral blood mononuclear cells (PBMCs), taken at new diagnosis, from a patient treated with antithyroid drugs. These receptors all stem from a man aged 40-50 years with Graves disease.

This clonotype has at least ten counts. The CDR3 protein is CASSREGSDTEAFF. The CDR3 nucleotides read TGCGCCAGCAGCCGGGAGGGCTCGGATACTGAAGCTTTCTTT. V usage is TRBV5-1 and J usage is TRBJ1-1; D not resolved. The CDR3 has 14 residues. V lost 4 bases, J lost 5 bases, and 15 bases lay in between. Per germline, CDR1 SGHRS and CDR2 YFSETQ.

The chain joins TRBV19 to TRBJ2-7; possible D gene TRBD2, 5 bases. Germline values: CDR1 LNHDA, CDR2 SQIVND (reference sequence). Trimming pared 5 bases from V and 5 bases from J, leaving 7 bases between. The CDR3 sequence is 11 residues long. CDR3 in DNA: TGTGCCAGTAGTGAGGGCCACGAGCAGTACTTC. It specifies CASSEGHEQYF.

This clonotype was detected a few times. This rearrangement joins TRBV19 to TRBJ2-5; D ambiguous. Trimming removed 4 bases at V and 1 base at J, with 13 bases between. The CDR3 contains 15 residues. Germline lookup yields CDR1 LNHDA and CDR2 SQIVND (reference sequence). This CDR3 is CASSTQVTAQETQYF. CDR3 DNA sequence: TGTGCCAGTAGTACCCAGGTTACAGCCCAAGAGACCCAGTACTTC.

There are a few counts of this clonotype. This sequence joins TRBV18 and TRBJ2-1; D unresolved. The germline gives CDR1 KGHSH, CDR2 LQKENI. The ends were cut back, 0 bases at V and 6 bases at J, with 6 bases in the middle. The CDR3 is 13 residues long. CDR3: CASSPPGSNEQFF. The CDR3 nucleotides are TGTGCCAGCTCACCACCAGGCAGCAATGAGCAGTTCTTC.

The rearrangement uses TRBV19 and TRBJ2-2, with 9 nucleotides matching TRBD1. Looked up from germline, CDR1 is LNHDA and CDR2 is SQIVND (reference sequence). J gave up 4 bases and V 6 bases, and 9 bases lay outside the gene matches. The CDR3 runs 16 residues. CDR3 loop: CASSLPTGGSTGELFF. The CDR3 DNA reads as TGTGCCAGTAGCCTACCGACAGGGGGTAGCACCGGGGAGCTGTTTTTT. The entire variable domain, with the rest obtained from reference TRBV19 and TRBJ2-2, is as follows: DGGITQSPKYLFRKEGQNVTLSCEQNLNHDAMYWYRQDPGQGLRLIYYSQIVNDFQKGDIAEGYSVSREKKESFPLTVTSAQKNPTAFYLCASSLPTGGSTGELFFGEGSRLTVL.

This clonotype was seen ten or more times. The CDR3 here is CASSLASGSPYEQYF. The CDR3 DNA reads as TGTGCCAGCAGCCTCGCTAGCGGGAGCCCCTACGAGCAGTACTTC. This chain connects TRBV3-1 to TRBJ2-7, with TRBD2 matching 10 bases. Germline V CDR1 and CDR2: LGHDT, YNNKEL (reference sequence). The CDR3 is 15 amino acids. The junction had 5 bases not matched to a gene; V was cut back by 4 bases and J by 2 bases.

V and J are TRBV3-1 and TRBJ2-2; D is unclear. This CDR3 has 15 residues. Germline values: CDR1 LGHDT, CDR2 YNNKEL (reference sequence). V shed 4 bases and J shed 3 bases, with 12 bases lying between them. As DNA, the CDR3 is TGTGCCAGCAGCCGGGGAAGAATGTACACCGGGGAGCTGTTTTTT. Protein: CASSRGRMYTGELFF. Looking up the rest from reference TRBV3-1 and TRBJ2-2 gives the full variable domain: DTAVSQTPKYLVTQMGNDKSIKCEQNLGHDTMYWYKQDSKKFLKIMFSYNNKELIINETVPNRFSPKSPDKAHLNLHINSLELGDSAVYFCASSRGRMYTGELFFGEGSRLTVL.

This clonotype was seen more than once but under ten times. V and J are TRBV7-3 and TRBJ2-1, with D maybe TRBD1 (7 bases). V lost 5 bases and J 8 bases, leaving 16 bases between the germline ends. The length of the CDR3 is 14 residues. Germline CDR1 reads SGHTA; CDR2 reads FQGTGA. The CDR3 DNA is TGTGCCAGCAGCCCGCGGGACAGTAGCGATGAGCAGTTCTTC. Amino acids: CASSPRDSSDEQFF. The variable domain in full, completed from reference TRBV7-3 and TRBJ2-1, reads GAGVSQTPSNKVTEKGKYVELRCDPISGHTALYWYRQSLGQGPEFLIYFQGTGAADDSGLPNDRFFAVRPEGSVSTLKIQRTERGDSAVYLCASSPRDSSDEQFFGPGTRLTVL.

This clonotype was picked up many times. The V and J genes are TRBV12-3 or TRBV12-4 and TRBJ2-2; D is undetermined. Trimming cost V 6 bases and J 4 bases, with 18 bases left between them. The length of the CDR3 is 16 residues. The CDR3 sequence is CASRLTPWVTTGELFF. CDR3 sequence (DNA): TGTGCCAGCAGGCTCACCCCTTGGGTTACCACCGGGGAGCTGTTTTTT.

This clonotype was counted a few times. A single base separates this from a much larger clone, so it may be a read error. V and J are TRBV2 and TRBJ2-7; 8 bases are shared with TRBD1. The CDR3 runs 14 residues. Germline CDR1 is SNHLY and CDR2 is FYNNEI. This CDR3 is CTSSVIDRGHEQYF. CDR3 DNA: TGTACCAGCAGTGTTATCGACAGGGGCCACGAGCAGTACTTC.

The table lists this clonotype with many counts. For the CDR3, the DNA is TGTGCCAGCAGTATACACAGTAGCACAGATACGCAGTATTTT. Its protein product is CASSIHSSTDTQYF. V usage is TRBV28 and J usage is TRBJ2-3; D unresolved. Trimming stripped 5 bases from V and 0 bases from J, with 9 bases between. Germline CDR1 MDHEN, CDR2 SYDVKM. The CDR3 runs 14 residues.

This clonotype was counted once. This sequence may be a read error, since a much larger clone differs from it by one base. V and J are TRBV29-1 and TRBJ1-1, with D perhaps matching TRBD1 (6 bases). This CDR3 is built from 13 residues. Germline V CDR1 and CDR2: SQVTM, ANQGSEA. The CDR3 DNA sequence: TGCAGCGTGAGGGGGGTCATGAACATTGAAGCTTTCTTT. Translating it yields CSVRGVMNIEAFF.

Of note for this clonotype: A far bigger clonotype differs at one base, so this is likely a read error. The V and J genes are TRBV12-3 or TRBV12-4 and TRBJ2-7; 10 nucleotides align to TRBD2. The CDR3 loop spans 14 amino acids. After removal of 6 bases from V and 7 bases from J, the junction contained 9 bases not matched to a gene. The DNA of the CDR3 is TGTGCCAGCAGGGGGGGACTAGCGTCGAATGAGCAGTACTTC. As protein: CASRGGLASNEQYF.

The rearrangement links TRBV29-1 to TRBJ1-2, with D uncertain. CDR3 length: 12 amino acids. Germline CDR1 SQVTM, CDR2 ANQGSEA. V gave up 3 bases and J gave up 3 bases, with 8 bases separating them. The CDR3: CSVDWRDYGYTF. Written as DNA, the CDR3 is TGCAGCGTTGACTGGAGGGACTATGGCTACACCTTC.

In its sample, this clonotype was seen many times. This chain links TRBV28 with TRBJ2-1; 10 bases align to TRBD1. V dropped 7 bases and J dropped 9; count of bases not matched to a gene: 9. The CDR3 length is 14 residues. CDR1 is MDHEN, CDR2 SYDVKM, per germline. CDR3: CASKMDRGVVEQFF. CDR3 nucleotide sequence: TGTGCCAGCAAAATGGACAGGGGGGTAGTTGAGCAGTTCTTC.

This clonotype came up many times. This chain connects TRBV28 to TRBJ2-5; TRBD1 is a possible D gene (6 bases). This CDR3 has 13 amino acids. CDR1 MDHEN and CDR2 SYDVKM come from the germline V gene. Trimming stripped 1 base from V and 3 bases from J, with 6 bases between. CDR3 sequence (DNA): TGTGCCAGCAGTTTATCAGGGGAAGAGACCCAGTACTTC. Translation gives CASSLSGEETQYF.

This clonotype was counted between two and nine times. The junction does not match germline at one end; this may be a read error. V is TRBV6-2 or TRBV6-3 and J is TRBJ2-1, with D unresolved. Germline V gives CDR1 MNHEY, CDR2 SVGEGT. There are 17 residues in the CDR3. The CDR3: CASSHSMGEASYNEQFF. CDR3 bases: TGTGCCAGCAGTCACTCGATGGGTGAGGCTAGCTACAATGAGCAGTTCTTC.

This chain's CDR3 is CAWGTGVYEQYF. As DNA, the CDR3 is TGTGCCTGGGGAACAGGGGTATACGAGCAGTACTTC. V gene TRBV11-2 combines with J gene TRBJ2-7; 7 bases are shared with TRBD1. Germline CDR1 and CDR2: SGHAT and FQNNGV. V lost 11 bases and J lost 4; bases outside the gene matches: 8. CDR3 length: 12 amino acids.

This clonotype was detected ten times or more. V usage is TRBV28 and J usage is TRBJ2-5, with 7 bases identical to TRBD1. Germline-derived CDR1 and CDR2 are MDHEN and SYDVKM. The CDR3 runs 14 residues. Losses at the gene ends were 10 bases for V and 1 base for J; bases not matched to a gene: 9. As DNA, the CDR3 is TGTGCCACCAACAGGGACAGAGTCCAAGAGACCCAGTACTTC. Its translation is CATNRDRVQETQYF.

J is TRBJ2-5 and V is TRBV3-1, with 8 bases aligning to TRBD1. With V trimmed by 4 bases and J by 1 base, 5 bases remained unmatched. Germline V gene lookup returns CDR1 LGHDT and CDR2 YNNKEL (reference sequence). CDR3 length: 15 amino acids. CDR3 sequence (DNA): TGTGCCAGCAGCCTTCGACAGGGGAGCCAAGAGACCCAGTACTTC. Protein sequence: CASSLRQGSQETQYF.

In DNA, the CDR3 is TGTGCCATCAGTGAGCTAACCAACAAAAGGGACGGACCCCTGCCCTACAATGAGCAGTTCTTC. This codes for CAISELTNKRDGPLPYNEQFF. V usage is TRBV10-3 and J usage is TRBJ2-1; D assignment may be TRBD1 or TRBD2 (5 bases each). CDR3 size: 21 residues. V lost 2 bases, J lost 2 bases, and 28 bases lay in between. The germline V gene has CDR1 ENHRY and CDR2 SYGVKD.

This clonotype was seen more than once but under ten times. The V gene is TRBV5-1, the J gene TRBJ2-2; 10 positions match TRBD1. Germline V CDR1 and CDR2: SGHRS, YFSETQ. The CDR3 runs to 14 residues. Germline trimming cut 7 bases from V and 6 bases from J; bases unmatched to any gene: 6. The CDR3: CASSTGGNAGELFF. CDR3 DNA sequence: TGCGCCAGCTCGACAGGGGGCAACGCCGGGGAGCTGTTTTTT. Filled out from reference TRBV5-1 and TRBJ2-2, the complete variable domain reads KAGVTQTPRYLIKTRGQQVTLSCSPISGHRSVSWYQQTPGQGLQFLFEYFSETQRNKGNFPGRFSGRQFSNSRSEMNVSTLELGDSALYLCASSTGGNAGELFFGEGSRLTVL.

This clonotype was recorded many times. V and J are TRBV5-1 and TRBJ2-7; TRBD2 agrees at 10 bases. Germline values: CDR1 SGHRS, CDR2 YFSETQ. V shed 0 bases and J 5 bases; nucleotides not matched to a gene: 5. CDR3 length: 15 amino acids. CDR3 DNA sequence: TGCGCCAGCAGCTTGGTAGCGGGAGGCCTTAACGAGCAGTACTTC. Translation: CASSLVAGGLNEQYF.

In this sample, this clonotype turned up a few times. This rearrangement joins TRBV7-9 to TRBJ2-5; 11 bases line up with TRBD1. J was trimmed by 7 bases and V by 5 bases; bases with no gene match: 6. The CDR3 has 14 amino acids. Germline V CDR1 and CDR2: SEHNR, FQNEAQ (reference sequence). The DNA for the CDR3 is TGTGCCAGCAGCAACGCCGGGACAGGGGGGACCCAGTACTTC. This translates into CASSNAGTGGTQYF.

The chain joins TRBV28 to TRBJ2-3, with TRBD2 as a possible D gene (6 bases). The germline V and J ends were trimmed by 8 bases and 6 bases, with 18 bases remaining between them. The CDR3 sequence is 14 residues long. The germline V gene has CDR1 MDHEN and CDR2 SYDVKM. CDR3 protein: CASWDSGIRDTQYF. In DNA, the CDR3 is TGTGCCAGCTGGGACTCCGGGATCAGGGATACGCAGTATTTT.

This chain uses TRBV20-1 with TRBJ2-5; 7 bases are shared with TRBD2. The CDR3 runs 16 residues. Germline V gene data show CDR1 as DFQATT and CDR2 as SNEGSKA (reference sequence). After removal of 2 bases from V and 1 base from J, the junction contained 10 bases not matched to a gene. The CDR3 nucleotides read TGCAGTGCTAGATTGGAGGCTAGCGGATTCCAAGAGACCCAGTACTTC. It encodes CSARLEASGFQETQYF.

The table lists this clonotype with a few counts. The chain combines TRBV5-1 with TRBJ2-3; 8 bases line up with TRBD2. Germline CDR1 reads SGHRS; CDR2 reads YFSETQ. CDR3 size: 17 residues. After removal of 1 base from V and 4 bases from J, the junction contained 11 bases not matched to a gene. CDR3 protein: CASSLIALAGGADTQYF. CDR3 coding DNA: TGCGCCAGCAGCTTGATAGCTCTTGCGGGAGGAGCAGATACGCAGTATTTT.

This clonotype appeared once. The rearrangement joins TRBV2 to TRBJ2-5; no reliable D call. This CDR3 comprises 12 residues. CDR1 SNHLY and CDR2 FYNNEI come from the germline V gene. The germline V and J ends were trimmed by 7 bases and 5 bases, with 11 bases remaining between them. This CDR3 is CASMVVGETQYF. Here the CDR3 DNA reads TGTGCCAGCATGGTTGTGGGGGAGACCCAGTACTTC.

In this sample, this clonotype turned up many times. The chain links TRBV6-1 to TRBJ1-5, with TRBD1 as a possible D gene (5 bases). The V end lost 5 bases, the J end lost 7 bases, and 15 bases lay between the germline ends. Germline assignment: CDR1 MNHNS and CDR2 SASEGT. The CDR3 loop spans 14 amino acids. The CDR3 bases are TGTGCCAGCAGTCCTCACATAGGGGTGCAGCCCCAGCATTTT. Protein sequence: CASSPHIGVQPQHF.

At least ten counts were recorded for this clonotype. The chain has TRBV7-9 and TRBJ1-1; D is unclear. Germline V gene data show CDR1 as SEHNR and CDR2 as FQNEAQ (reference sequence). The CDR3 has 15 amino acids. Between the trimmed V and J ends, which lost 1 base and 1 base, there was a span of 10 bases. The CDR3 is CASSLGKAGNTEAFF. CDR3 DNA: TGTGCCAGCAGCTTAGGAAAGGCAGGGAACACTGAAGCTTTCTTT.